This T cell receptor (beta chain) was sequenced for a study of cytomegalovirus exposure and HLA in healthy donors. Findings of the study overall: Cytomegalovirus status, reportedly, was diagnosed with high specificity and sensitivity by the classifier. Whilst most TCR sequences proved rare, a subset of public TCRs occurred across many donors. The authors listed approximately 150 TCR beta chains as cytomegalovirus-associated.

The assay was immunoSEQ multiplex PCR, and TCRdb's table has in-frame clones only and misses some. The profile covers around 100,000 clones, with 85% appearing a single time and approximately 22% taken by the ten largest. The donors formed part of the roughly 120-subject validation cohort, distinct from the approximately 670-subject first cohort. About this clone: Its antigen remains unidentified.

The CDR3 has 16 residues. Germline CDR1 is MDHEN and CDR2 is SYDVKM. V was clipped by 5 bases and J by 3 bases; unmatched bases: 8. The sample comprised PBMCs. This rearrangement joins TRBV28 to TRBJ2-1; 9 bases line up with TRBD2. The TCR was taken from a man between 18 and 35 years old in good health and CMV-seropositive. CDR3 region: CASSPRLAANYNEQFF. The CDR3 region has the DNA TGTGCCAGCAGTCCTCGACTAGCGGCAAACTACAATGAGCAGTTCTTC.